The 11 T cell receptor beta chains presented below share a single source sample, sequenced in a study of cytomegalovirus exposure and HLA in healthy donors. With 60 Vbeta and 13 Jbeta primers, the PCR was carried out. Method: immunoSEQ multiplex PCR; TCRdb's copy keeps in-frame clones and lacks some. This sample carries over 100,000 clones, approximately 70% of them seen once, and the ten largest clones take under 8.5%. Material: PBMCs. The receptors shown here come from a man aged 35 to 55 in good health and CMV-seronegative.

This clone appeared once. This chain connects TRBV18 to TRBJ2-1; TRBD1 agrees at 7 bases. Germline V lookup: CDR1 KGHSH, CDR2 LQKENI. V lost 6 bases and J lost 6; bases outside the gene matches: 11. This CDR3 has 15 residues. The CDR3 DNA reads as TGTGCCAGCTCGTTCGAAGGGACAGTCCCCAATGAGCAGTTCTTC. Translating gives CASSFEGTVPNEQFF.

The rearrangement links TRBV7-8 to TRBJ2-2, with TRBD1 matching over 7 bases. Trimming removed 8 bases from V and 4 bases from J; junction bases left unmatched: 10. Germline V gene data show CDR1 as SGHVS and CDR2 as FQNEAQ. This CDR3 has 15 amino acids. In DNA form, the CDR3 reads TGTGCCAGCGGAGAACAGGGGTACATCACCGGGGAGCTGTTTTTT. It encodes CASGEQGYITGELFF.

The V and J genes are TRBV6-1 and TRBJ2-3; D possibly corresponds to TRBD2 (6 bases). V was shortened by 4 bases and J by 5 bases, with 13 bases between the two germline ends. The CDR3 extends over 14 amino acids. Per germline, CDR1 MNHNS and CDR2 SASEGT. In nucleotides, the CDR3 is TGTGCCAGCAGTGGGCCCGGGGGTGAAGATACGCAGTATTTT. Protein sequence: CASSGPGGEDTQYF.

CDR3 coding DNA: TGCGCCAGCGTCCGCAGGCCAGATACGCAGTATTTT. Protein product: CASVRRPDTQYF. The chain employs TRBV10-1 and TRBJ2-3; D unclear. Per the germline V gene, CDR1 is WNHNN and CDR2 is SYGVQD (reference sequence). The V and J ends lost 8 bases and 4 bases respectively, with 10 bases between them. There are 12 residues in the CDR3.

V usage is TRBV5-4 and J usage is TRBJ1-2; D gene ambiguous. V was trimmed by 0 bases and J by 7 bases, leaving 10 bases between them. Germline CDR1 and CDR2: SGHNT and YYREEE (reference sequence). This CDR3 is built from 13 residues. The CDR3 is CASSLVAGSGYTF. CDR3 nucleotides: TGTGCCAGCAGCTTGGTGGCAGGTTCTGGCTACACCTTC.

This chain connects TRBV7-8 to TRBJ2-1; 11 nucleotides match TRBD2. Germline loops: CDR1 SGHVS, CDR2 FQNEAQ. The CDR3 runs to 16 residues. The V and J ends lost 2 bases and 0 bases, in that order; junction bases with no gene match: 0. CDR3 nucleotide sequence: TGTGCCAGCAGCTTACTAGCGGGGGGCTCCTACAATGAGCAGTTCTTC. Its translation: CASSLLAGGSYNEQFF.

The chain has TRBV5-4 and TRBJ1-2; TRBD1 matches 10 bases. Trimming took 4 bases from V and 6 from J; bases not matched to a gene: 6. CDR1 SGHNT and CDR2 YYREEE come from the germline V gene (reference sequence). The CDR3 spans 14 residues. In nucleotides, the CDR3 is TGTGCCAGCAGCACAAGACAGGGGGCGAATGGCTACACCTTC. Translated, it gives CASSTRQGANGYTF.

The chain is built from TRBV4-2 and TRBJ2-7; D is perhaps TRBD1 (5 bases). Germline V gene data show CDR1 as LGHNA and CDR2 as YNFKEQ. V was trimmed by 0 bases and J by 0 bases, leaving 6 bases between them. The CDR3 sequence is 14 residues long. The CDR3 coding sequence is TGTGCCAGCAGCCAAGAAGGGGTCTCCTACGAGCAGTACTTC. It encodes CASSQEGVSYEQYF.

The chain uses TRBV6-5 and TRBJ1-3; D is unclear. CDR3 length equals 15 residues. The germline V and J ends were trimmed by 0 bases and 0 bases, with 6 bases remaining between them. From germline, CDR1 is MNHEY and CDR2 SVGAGI. CDR3 sequence: CASSYSGGSGNTIYF. DNA of the CDR3: TGTGCCAGCAGTTACTCAGGCGGCTCTGGAAACACCATATATTTT.

This clone was observed once. The V call is TRBV5-1, the J call TRBJ2-7; 10 nucleotides match TRBD1. CDR3 length equals 15 residues. The trim removed 0 bases at V and 4 bases at J, leaving 4 bases unmatched. CDR1 is SGHRS and CDR2 is YFSETQ in the germline V gene. CDR3 sequence (DNA): TGCGCCAGCAGCTTGGCCGGACAGGGGGTATACGAGCAGTACTTC. Translated: CASSLAGQGVYEQYF.

This chain connects TRBV6-1 to TRBJ1-3; TRBD1 matches at 9 bases. Trimming removed 7 bases from V and 4 bases from J; junction bases left unmatched: 8. This CDR3 has 15 residues. Germline V lookup: CDR1 MNHNS, CDR2 SASEGT. CDR3 amino acids: CASNTGTGYGNTIYF. The CDR3, as DNA: TGTGCCAGCAATACCGGGACAGGGTACGGAAACACCATATATTTT.